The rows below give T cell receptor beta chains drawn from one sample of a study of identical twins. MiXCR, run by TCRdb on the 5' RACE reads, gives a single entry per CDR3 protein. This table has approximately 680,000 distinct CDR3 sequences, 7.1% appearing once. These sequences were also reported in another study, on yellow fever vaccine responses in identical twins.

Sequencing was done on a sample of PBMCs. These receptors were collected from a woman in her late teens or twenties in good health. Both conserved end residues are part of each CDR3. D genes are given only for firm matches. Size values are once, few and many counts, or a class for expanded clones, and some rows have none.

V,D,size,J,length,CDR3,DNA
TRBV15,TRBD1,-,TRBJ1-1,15,CATSRETGQNTEAFF,TGTGCCACCAGCAGAGAGACAGGGCAGAACACTGAAGCTTTCTTT
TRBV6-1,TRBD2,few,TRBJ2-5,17,CASSPAEGLAGIETQYF,TGTGCCAGCAGTCCCGCTGAGGGACTAGCGGGGATAGAGACCCAGTACTTC
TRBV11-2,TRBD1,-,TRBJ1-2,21,CASSLDIYGPQDRGLNYGYTF,TGTGCCAGCAGCTTAGATATTTACGGTCCCCAGGACAGGGGGCTAAACTATGGCTACACCTTC
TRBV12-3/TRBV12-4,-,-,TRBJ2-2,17,CASSLDVGPTNTGELFF,TGTGCCAGCAGTTTAGATGTGGGACCTACGAACACCGGGGAGCTGTTTTTT
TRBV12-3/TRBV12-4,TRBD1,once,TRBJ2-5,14,CASIGRGHQETQYF,TGTGCCAGCATTGGCAGGGGGCATCAAGAGACCCAGTACTTC
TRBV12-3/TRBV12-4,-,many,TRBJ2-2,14,CASSPRENTGELFF,TGTGCCAGCAGTCCCCGGGAGAACACCGGGGAGCTGTTTTTT
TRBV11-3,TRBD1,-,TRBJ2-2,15,CASSLRTGSSGELFF,TGTGCCAGCAGCTTACGGACAGGGAGCTCCGGGGAGCTGTTTTTT
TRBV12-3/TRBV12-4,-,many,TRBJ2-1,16,CASSEARPLHPPEQFF,TGTGCCAGCAGCGAGGCCCGGCCACTACATCCCCCGGAGCAGTTCTTC
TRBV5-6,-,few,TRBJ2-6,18,CASSLAGVSSSGANVLTF,TGTGCCAGCAGCTTGGCAGGGGTCTCATCCTCTGGGGCCAACGTCCTGACTTTC
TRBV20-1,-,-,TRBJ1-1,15,CSARDIRGANTEAFF,TGCAGTGCTAGAGATATCAGGGGAGCGAACACTGAAGCTTTCTTT
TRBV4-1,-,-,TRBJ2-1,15,CASSQGRTVMNEQFF,TGCGCCAGCAGCCAAGGTCGGACAGTGATGAATGAGCAGTTCTTC
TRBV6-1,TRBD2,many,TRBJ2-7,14,CASSGDYGRYEQYF,TGTGCCAGCAGTGGGGACTACGGCCGCTACGAGCAGTACTTC
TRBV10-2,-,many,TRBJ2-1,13,CASSGGPYNEQFF,TGCGCCAGCAGTGGAGGCCCCTACAATGAGCAGTTCTTC